Shown below are 9 T cell receptor beta chains from a single sample sequenced in a study of beta chain features in type 1 diabetes (dated by TCRdb to the late 2010s). To prepare the library, the immunoSEQ multiplex PCR assay was applied. The High Capacity cDNA Reverse Transcription Kit was used to reverse transcribe all of the isolated RNA, meaning that expressed TCRB transcripts were what got sequenced. The table comes from immuneACCESS by way of TCRdb, which keeps in-frame sequences with V and J called. Part of the clones is missing from these tables; in studies checked, under half for an unresolved V gene and the rest for unknown reasons. This sample lists about 140,000 clones; 9.7% were detected once. 0.65% of the sample comes from the top ten. Sequenced input: central memory CD4+ T cells from blood. The receptors stem from a woman aged 40 to 50 in good health.

The chain employs TRBV21-1 and TRBJ2-7; the table's TRBD1 call for D was not verified on the DNA. TRBV21-1 is noted as a pseudogene. The CDR3 sequence is 13 residues long. CDR3 nucleotides: TGTGCCAGCCGAGGACAGGGCCGAAACGAGCAGTACTTC. As protein: CASRGQGRNEQYF.

This clone turned up a few times. This chain links TRBV19 with TRBJ2-5, with a weak D call TRBD1 (5 bases). Looked up from germline, CDR1 is LNHDA and CDR2 is SQIVND (reference sequence). This CDR3 contains 14 residues. V lost 3 bases and J 4 bases, leaving 12 bases between the germline ends. The CDR3 is CASSISQGLETQYF. The CDR3 DNA reads TGTGCCAGTAGTATTTCGCAGGGTTTAGAGACCCAGTACTTC.

This clone was observed a handful of times. The V gene is TRBV18, the J gene TRBJ2-7, with D tentatively TRBD2 (6 bases). This CDR3 has 14 amino acids. V lost 5 bases and J 5 bases, leaving 16 bases between the germline ends. Germline V lookup: CDR1 KGHSH, CDR2 LQKENI. The chain's CDR3 is CASSFRESSHEQYF. In nucleotides, the CDR3 is TGTGCCAGCTCATTCCGGGAGTCTTCGCACGAGCAGTACTTC.

This clone has only a few counts. The germline gene is not matched at one end of the junction; a read error may be the cause. The V call is TRBV5-8, the J call TRBJ1-6; tentatively, D is TRBD1 (6 bases). Germline lookup yields CDR1 SGHTS and CDR2 YDEGEE. The CDR3 loop spans 14 amino acids. The CDR3 sequence is CASSSRYRDSPLHF. The CDR3 DNA follows: TGTGCCAGCAGCTCTAGATACAGGGATTCGCCCCTCCACTTT.

This clone was observed a handful of times. CDR3 DNA sequence: TGTGCCAGCAGTTACCCCCGGGGAGGCGACTATGGCTACACCTTC. Encoded protein: CASSYPRGGDYGYTF. The chain has TRBV6-6 and TRBJ1-2; D remains ambiguous. Germline V CDR1 and CDR2: MNHNY, SVGAGI (reference sequence). The CDR3 contains 15 residues. V lost 2 bases to trimming and J lost 3 bases, with 13 bases between them.

The rearrangement links TRBV4-2 to TRBJ2-7; TRBD2 aligns across 11 bases. The germline CDR1 and CDR2 sequences are LGHNA and YNFKEQ. This CDR3 is built from 16 residues. J was trimmed by 4 bases and V by 0 bases; bases with no gene match: 5. CDR3 in DNA: TGTGCCAGCAGCCAAGACCAGACTAGCGGGGTTTACGAGCAGTACTTC. It is translated as CASSQDQTSGVYEQYF.

This clone was counted between two and nine times. The chain is built from TRBV6-6 and TRBJ2-7; the match to TRBD1 covers 9 bases. Trimming removed 4 bases from V and 2 bases from J; junction bases left unmatched: 6. The CDR3 contains 15 residues. Germline CDR1 MNHNY, CDR2 SVGAGI (reference sequence). CDR3 coding DNA: TGTGCCAGCAGTTTTGACAGGGGGAGCGCCTACGAGCAGTACTTC. It yields the protein CASSFDRGSAYEQYF.

This clone was counted a few times. The J gene is TRBJ2-2, the V gene TRBV5-1; 8 bases agree with TRBD1. V lost 4 bases to trimming and J lost 7 bases; unmatched junction nucleotides: 6. CDR3 size: 14 residues. Germline V gives CDR1 SGHRS, CDR2 YFSETQ. The CDR3 loop is CASSPLTGDGELFF. CDR3 in DNA: TGCGCCAGCAGCCCCCTGACAGGGGACGGGGAGCTGTTTTTT.

The rearrangement joins TRBV18 to TRBJ1-6; D is perhaps TRBD1 (5 bases). This CDR3 is built from 14 residues. Trimming removed 3 bases at V and 5 bases at J, with 8 bases between. Germline CDR1 reads KGHSH; CDR2 reads LQKENI. The chain's CDR3 is CASSPGGNNSPLHF. The CDR3 DNA follows: TGTGCCAGCTCACCCGGGGGTAATAATTCACCCCTCCACTTT.